These 2 T cell receptor beta chains originate from one sample sequenced in a study of response to subunit inactivated influenza vaccine (dated by TCRdb to 2017 to 2018). Libraries came from RT-PCR. Instrument on record: Illumina HiSeq 2500. TCRdb reprocessed the public reads (quality trimming at Q25 with fastp, clone calling with MiXCR) and kept in-frame beta chains. Identical CDR3 proteins give one entry, which carries the most common genes and DNA. The sample yields 300,000 to 350,000 distinct CDR3 sequences; approximately 23% were counted once. Jointly, the top ten make up 10% of the sample. The source material was PBMCs from blood, sampled roughly 20 months after vaccination. All receptors come from a man in his fifties or sixties who received an inactivated influenza vaccine. Donor details come from another sample of the same person, matched by shared clones.

The gene calls are TRBV20-1 and TRBJ1-1; D not certain. Germline loops: CDR1 DFQATT, CDR2 SNEGSKA (reference sequence). Trimming took 6 bases from V and 1 from J, leaving 15 bases between them. The CDR3 is 14 residues long. CDR3 sequence reads: CSAPERKGNTEAFF. CDR3 in DNA: TGCAGTGCGCCCGAACGTAAGGGGAACACTGAAGCTTTCTTT.

In the case of this clonotype: This CDR3 fails to terminate in the conserved phenylalanine or tryptophan, so it likely reflects a read error. This sequence joins TRBV12-3 or TRBV12-4 and TRBJ2-3; D is perhaps TRBD1 or TRBD2 (5 bases each). This CDR3 has 15 amino acids. Trimming shortened V by 5 bases and J by 3 bases, and 15 bases separated the two germline ends. The CDR3 coding sequence is TGTGCCAGCAGTAATGTAGATTGGGGGACAGATACGCAGTATTCT. Amino acid sequence: CASSNVDWGTDTQYS.